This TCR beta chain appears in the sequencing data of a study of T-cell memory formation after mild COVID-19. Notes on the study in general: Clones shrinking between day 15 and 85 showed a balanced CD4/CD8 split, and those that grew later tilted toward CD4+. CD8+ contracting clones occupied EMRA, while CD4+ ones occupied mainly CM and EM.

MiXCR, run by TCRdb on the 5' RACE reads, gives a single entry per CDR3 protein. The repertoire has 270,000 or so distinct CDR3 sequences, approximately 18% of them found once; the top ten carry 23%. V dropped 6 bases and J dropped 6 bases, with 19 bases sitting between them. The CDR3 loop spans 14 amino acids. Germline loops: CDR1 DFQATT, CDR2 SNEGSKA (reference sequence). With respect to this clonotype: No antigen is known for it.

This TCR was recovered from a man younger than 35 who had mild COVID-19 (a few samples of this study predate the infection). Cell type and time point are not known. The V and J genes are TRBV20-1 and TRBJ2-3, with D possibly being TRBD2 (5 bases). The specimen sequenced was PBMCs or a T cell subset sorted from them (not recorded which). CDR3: CSAELRGRRDTQYF. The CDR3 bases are TGCAGTGCAGAGCTAAGAGGGCGTCGGGATACGCAGTATTTT.